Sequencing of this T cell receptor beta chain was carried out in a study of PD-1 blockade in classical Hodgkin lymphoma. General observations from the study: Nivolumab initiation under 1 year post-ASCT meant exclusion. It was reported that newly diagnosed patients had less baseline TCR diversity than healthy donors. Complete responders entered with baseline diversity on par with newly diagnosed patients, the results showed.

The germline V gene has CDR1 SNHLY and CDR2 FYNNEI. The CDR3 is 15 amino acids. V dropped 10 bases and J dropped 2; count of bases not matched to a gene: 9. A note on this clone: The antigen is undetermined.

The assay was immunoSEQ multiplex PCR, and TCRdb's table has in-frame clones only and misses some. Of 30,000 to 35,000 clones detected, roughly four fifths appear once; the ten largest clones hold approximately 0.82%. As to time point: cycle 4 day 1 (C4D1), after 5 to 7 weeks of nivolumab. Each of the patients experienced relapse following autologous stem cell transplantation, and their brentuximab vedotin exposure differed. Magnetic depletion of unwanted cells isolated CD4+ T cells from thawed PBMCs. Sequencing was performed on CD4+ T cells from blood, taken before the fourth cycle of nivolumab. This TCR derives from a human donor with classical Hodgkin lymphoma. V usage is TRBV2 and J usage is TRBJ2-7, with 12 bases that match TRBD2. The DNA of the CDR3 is TGTGCCACCAACGCTGGACTAGCGGGACCCTACGAGCAGTACTTC. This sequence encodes CATNAGLAGPYEQYF.